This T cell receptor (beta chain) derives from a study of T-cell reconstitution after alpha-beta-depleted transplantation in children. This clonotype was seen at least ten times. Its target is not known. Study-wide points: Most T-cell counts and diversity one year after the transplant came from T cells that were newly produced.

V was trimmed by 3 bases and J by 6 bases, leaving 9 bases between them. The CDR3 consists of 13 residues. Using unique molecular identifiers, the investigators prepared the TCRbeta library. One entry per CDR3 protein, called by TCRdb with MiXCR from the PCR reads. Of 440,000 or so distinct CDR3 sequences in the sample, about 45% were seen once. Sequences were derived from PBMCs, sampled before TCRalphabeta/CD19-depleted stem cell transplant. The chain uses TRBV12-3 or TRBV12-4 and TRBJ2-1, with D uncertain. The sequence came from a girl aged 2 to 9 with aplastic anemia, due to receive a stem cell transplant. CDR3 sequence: CASSFPPSNEQFF. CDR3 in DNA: TGTGCCAGCAGTTTTCCGCCTTCCAATGAGCAGTTCTTC.